Below are 14 T cell receptor beta chains sequenced from a single sample in a study of OX40 agonist ivuxolimab in advanced cancers. Repertoires were generated with immunoSEQ multiplex PCR, while TCRdb's copy carries only in-frame clones and drops some. This sample has more than 50,000 clones; 85% to 90% occur once, and the top ten carry under 2.5%. This specimen was CD4+ or CD8+ T cells sorted from blood, taken in a trial of the OX40 agonist ivuxolimab. The origin of the receptors is an adult with an advanced solid tumor such as melanoma, head and neck, liver or kidney cancer.

The rearrangement uses TRBV2 and TRBJ1-6; D might be TRBD1 (6 bases). Germline V gene sequence: CDR1 SNHLY, CDR2 FYNNEI. V lost 11 bases and J 7 bases, leaving 15 bases between the germline ends. The CDR3 extends over 13 amino acids. The CDR3 loop reads CARRAQGNSPLHF. For the CDR3, the DNA is TGTGCCCGAAGGGCACAGGGAAATTCACCCCTCCACTTT.

This clone appeared a few times. This sequence joins TRBV6-5 and TRBJ2-3, with 7 bases identical to TRBD1. Germline V gene lookup returns CDR1 MNHEY and CDR2 SVGAGI. This CDR3 comprises 14 residues. V lost 6 bases to trimming and J lost 6 bases; unmatched junction nucleotides: 9. In DNA form, the CDR3 reads TGTGCCAGCAGGGGCCGACAGGGAAGGGATACGCAGTATTTT. This translates into CASRGRQGRDTQYF.

This clone was detected once. This chain uses TRBV6-1 with TRBJ2-2; TRBD1 might be the D (7 bases). V lost 8 bases to trimming and J lost 4 bases, with 14 bases between them. CDR1 and CDR2 from the germline V gene are MNHNS and SASEGT. The CDR3 contains 14 residues. DNA for the CDR3: TGTGCCAGCTTCCCAGGGGGAGGCACCGGGGAGCTGTTTTTT. Translated: CASFPGGGTGELFF.

Details on this clone: Other DNA sequences in this specimen translate into the identical CDR3. The chain is built from TRBV28 and TRBJ1-5; D unclear. CDR1 is MDHEN, CDR2 SYDVKM, per germline. CDR3 size: 13 residues. The V and J ends lost 2 bases and 4 bases respectively, with 6 bases between them. CDR3 bases: TGTGCCAGCAGTTTAGACTCAAATCAGCCCCAGCATTTT. Translated: CASSLDSNQPQHF.

This chain uses TRBV7-8 with TRBJ1-1, with D perhaps TRBD1 (6 bases). The CDR3 runs to 14 residues. V was shortened by 5 bases and J by 1 base, with 11 bases between the two germline ends. Germline CDR1 is SGHVS and CDR2 is FQNEAQ. CDR3 nucleotides: TGTGCCAGCAGCCTCTTACAGGGGAACACTGAAGCTTTCTTT. It translates to CASSLLQGNTEAFF.

CDR3 residues: CASSYRGSQETQYF. CDR3 DNA sequence: TGTGCCAGCAGCTACAGGGGGAGTCAAGAGACCCAGTACTTC. V and J are TRBV5-5 and TRBJ2-5; TRBD1 matches 8 bases. The CDR3 sequence is 14 residues long. Germline CDR1 SGHKS, CDR2 YYEKEE (reference sequence). V was clipped by 3 bases and J by 2 bases; unmatched bases: 3.

The chain carries TRBV4-1 and TRBJ1-3; D call uncertain. Trimming left V 0 bases short and J 0 bases short, with 12 bases between. The CDR3 length is 17 residues. Germline values: CDR1 MGHRA, CDR2 YSYEKL. CDR3 region: CASSQDRGRSSGNTIYF. The CDR3 DNA reads as TGCGCCAGCAGCCAAGATAGAGGCCGGAGCTCTGGAAACACCATATATTTT.

The rearrangement links TRBV7-9 to TRBJ2-5; 9 nucleotides align to TRBD1. Unmatched junction bases numbered 9, after V lost 5 bases and J lost 5 bases. CDR1 is SEHNR, CDR2 FQNEAQ, per germline (reference sequence). This CDR3 is 15 amino acids long. The CDR3 DNA is TGTGCCAGCAGCGGCTACAGGGGGCAAGGGGAGACCCAGTACTTC. It yields the protein CASSGYRGQGETQYF. The full variable domain, in which reference TRBV7-9 and TRBJ2-5 provide the parts outside the CDR3, is DTGVSQNPRHKITKRGQNVTFRCDPISEHNRLYWYRQTLGQGPEFLTYFQNEAQLEKSRLLSDRFSAERPKGSFSTLEIQRTEQGDSAMYLCASSGYRGQGETQYFGPGTRLLVL.

J is TRBJ2-7 and V is TRBV29-1, with TRBD1 identical over 7 bases. Trimming cost V 6 bases and J 2 bases; bases outside gene matches: 7. Germline assignment: CDR1 SQVTM and CDR2 ANQGSEA. This CDR3 has 13 residues. Here the CDR3 reads CSVGCQGAYEQYF. CDR3 in DNA: TGCAGCGTGGGATGCCAGGGGGCCTACGAGCAGTACTTC.

V gene TRBV7-3 combines with J gene TRBJ1-3, with 8 bases identical to TRBD1. The V gene end was trimmed by 2 bases and the J gene end by 1 base; junction bases not matched to a gene: 4. The CDR3 extends over 16 amino acids. Germline V gene sequence: CDR1 SGHTA, CDR2 FQGTGA. The CDR3 coding sequence is TGTGCCAGCAGCTTAGTTTGGACAGGGTCTGGAAACACCATATATTTT. Translation gives CASSLVWTGSGNTIYF.

The genes are TRBV6-4 and TRBJ2-1; perhaps TRBD2 as D (6 bases). The CDR3 runs 14 residues. CDR1 is MRHNA, CDR2 SNTAGT, per germline. V lost 6 bases and J 10 bases, leaving 19 bases between the germline ends. CDR3 nucleotides: TGTGCCAGCAGCATAGAATCGGGGGTACGGGAGCAGTTCTTC. Translation: CASSIESGVREQFF.

The rearrangement uses TRBV5-4 and TRBJ2-7; the match to TRBD1 covers 8 bases. CDR3 size: 16 residues. The V and J ends lost 0 bases and 4 bases, in that order; junction bases with no gene match: 9. Germline values: CDR1 SGHNT, CDR2 YYREEE (reference sequence). The CDR3 reads CASSLGAGGLRYEQYF. The CDR3 region has the DNA TGTGCCAGCAGCTTGGGCGCAGGGGGCCTCAGGTACGAGCAGTACTTC.

The chain uses TRBV6-1 and TRBJ2-7; TRBD2 is a possible D gene (6 bases). The germline V and J ends were trimmed by 1 base and 2 bases, with 6 bases remaining between them. Germline CDR1 is MNHNS and CDR2 is SASEGT. The CDR3 runs to 13 residues. DNA for the CDR3: TGTGCCAGCAGTGAAGAGCGGGCCTACGAGCAGTACTTC. It specifies CASSEERAYEQYF.

The chain couples TRBV19 to TRBJ2-5; 9 nucleotides match TRBD2. The CDR3 spans 15 residues. V trimming: 3 bases; J trimming: 3 bases; junction bases outside the gene matches: 5. CDR1 LNHDA and CDR2 SQIVND come from the germline V gene (reference sequence). CDR3 in amino acids: CASSMWTSAEETQYF. CDR3 DNA: TGTGCCAGTAGTATGTGGACTAGCGCCGAAGAGACCCAGTACTTC.